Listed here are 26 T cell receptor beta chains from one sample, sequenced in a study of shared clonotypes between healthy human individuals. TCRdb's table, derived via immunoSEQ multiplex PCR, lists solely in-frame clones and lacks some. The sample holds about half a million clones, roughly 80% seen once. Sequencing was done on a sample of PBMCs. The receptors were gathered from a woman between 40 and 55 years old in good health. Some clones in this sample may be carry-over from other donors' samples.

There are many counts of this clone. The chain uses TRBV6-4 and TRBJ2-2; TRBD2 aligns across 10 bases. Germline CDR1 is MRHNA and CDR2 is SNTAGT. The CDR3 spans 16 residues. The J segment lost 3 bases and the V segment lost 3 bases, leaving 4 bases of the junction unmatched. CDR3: CASSELAGMDTGELFF. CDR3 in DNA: TGTGCCAGCAGTGAACTAGCGGGGATGGACACCGGGGAGCTGTTTTTT.

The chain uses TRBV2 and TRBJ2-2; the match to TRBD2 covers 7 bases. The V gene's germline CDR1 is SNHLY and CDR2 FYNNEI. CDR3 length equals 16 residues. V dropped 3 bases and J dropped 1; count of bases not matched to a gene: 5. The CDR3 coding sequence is TGTGCCAGCAGTGACTCTGGCGGGGGGAACACCGGGGAGCTGTTTTTT. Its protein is CASSDSGGGNTGELFF. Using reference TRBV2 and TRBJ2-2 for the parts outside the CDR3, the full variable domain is EPEVTQTPSHQVTQMGQEVILRCVPISNHLYFYWYRQILGQKVEFLVSFYNNEISEKSEIFDDQFSVERPDGSNFTLKIRSTKLEDSAMYFCASSDSGGGNTGELFFGEGSRLTVL.

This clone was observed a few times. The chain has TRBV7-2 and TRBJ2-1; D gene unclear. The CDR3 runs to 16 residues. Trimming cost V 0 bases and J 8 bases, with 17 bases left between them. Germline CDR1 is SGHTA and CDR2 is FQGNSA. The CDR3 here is CASSLALPPTGHEQFF. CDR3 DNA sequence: TGTGCCAGCAGCTTAGCGCTTCCCCCGACTGGACATGAGCAGTTCTTC.

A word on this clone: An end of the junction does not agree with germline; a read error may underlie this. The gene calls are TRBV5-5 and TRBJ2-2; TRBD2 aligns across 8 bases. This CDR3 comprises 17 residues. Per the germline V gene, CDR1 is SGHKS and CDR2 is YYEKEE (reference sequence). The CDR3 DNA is TGTGCCAGCAGTTTGGCTGCCGGGGGGGCGAACACCGGGGAGCTGTTTTTT. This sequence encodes CASSLAAGGANTGELFF.

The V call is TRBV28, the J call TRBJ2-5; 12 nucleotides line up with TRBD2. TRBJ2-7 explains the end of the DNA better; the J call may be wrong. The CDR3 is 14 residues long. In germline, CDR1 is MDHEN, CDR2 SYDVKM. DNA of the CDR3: TGTGCCAGCCTAGCGGGAGGGAGGACCTACGAGCAGTACTTC. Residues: CASLAGGRTYEQYF.

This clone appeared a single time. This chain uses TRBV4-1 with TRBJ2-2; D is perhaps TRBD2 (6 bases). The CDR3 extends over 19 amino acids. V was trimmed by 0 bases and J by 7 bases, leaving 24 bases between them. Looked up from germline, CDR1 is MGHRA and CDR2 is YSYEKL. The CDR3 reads CASSQDPLEVGGKGGELFF. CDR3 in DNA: TGCGCCAGCAGCCAAGATCCCCTAGAGGTGGGAGGAAAGGGCGGGGAGCTGTTTTTT.

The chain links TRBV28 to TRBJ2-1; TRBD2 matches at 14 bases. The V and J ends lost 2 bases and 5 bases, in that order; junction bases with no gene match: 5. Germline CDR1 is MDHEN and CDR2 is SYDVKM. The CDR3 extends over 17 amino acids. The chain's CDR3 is CASSLRGTSGRDNEQFF. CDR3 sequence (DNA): TGTGCCAGCAGTTTAAGGGGGACTAGCGGGAGAGACAATGAGCAGTTCTTC.

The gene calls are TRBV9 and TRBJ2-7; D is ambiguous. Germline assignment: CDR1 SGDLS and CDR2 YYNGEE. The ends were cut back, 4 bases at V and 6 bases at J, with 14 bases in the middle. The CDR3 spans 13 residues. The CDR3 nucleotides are TGTGCCAGCAGCCCCCAGACCGCTGCCGAGCAGTACTTC. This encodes CASSPQTAAEQYF.

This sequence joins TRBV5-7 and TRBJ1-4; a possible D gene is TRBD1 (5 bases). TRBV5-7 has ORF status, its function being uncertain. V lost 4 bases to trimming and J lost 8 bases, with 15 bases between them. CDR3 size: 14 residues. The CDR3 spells CASSLAGTTEKLFF. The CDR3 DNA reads TGTGCCAGCAGCCTTGCAGGGACCACAGAAAAACTGTTTTTT.

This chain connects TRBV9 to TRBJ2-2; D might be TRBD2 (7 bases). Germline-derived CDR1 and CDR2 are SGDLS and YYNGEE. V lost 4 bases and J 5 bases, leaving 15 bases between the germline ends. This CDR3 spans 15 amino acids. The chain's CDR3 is CASSTRTRGTGELFF. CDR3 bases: TGTGCCAGCAGCACCCGGACTAGGGGGACCGGGGAGCTGTTTTTT. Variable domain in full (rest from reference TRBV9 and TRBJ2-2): DSGVTQTPKHLITATGQRVTLRCSPRSGDLSVYWYQQSLDQGLQFLIQYYNGEERAKGNILERFSAQQFPDLHSELNLSSLELGDSALYFCASSTRTRGTGELFFGEGSRLTVL.

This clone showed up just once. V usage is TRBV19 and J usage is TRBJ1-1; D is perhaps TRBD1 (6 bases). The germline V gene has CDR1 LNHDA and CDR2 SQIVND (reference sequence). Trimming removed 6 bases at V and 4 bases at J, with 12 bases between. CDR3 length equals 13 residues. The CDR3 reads CASRGGTLTEAFF. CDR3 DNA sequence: TGTGCCAGTAGAGGGGGGACCCTCACTGAAGCTTTCTTT.

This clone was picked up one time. The DNA for the CDR3 is TGTGCCAGCTCACCTGCACAGGGTCTGAACACTGAAGCTTTCTTT. Translating it yields CASSPAQGLNTEAFF. The chain couples TRBV18 to TRBJ1-1, with D perhaps matching TRBD1 (6 bases). Germline V gene data show CDR1 as KGHSH and CDR2 as LQKENI. Trimming took off 3 bases at V and 0 bases at J, with 11 bases between the two ends. The CDR3 contains 15 residues.

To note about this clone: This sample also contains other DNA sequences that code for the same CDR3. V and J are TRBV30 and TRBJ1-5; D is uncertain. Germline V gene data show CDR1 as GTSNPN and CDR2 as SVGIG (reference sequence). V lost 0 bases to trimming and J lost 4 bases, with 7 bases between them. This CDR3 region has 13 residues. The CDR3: CAWSVSGNQPQHF. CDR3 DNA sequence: TGTGCCTGGAGTGTCTCCGGGAATCAGCCCCAGCATTTT.

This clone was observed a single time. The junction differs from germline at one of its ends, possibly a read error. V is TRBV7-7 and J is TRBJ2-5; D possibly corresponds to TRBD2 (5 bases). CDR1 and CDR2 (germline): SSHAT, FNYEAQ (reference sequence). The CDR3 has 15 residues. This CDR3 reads CASSLGRGSQETQYF. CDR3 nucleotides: TGTGCTAGCAGCTTAGGTCGGGGTTCTCAAGAGACCCAGTACTTC.

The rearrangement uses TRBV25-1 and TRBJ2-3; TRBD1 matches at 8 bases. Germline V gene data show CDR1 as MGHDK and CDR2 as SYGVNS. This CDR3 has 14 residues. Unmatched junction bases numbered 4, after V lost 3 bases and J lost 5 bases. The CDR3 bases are TGTGCCAGCAGTGATACCACAGGGGGAGATACGCAGTATTTT. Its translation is CASSDTTGGDTQYF.

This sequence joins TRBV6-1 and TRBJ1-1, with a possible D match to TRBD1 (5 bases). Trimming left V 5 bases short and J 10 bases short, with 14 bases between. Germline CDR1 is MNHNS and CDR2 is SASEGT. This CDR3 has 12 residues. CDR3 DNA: TGTGCCAGCAGTTATAGCGGCCAGGGAGCTTTCTTT. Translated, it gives CASSYSGQGAFF.

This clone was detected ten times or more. This CDR3 reads CASSYNPGTGEDEQYF. CDR3 DNA sequence: TGCGCCAGCAGCTATAACCCCGGGACAGGGGAAGACGAGCAGTACTTC. The rearrangement links TRBV5-1 to TRBJ2-7, with 10 bases aligning to TRBD1. Germline assignment: CDR1 SGHRS and CDR2 YFSETQ. The V and J ends lost 3 bases and 5 bases, in that order; junction bases with no gene match: 11. The CDR3 is 16 residues long.

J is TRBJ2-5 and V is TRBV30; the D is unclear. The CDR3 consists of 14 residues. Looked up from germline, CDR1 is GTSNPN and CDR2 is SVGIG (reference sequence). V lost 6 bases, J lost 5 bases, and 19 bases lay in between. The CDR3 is CACTSRGRRETQYF. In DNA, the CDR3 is TGTGCCTGTACCTCCCGAGGAAGAAGGGAGACCCAGTACTTC.

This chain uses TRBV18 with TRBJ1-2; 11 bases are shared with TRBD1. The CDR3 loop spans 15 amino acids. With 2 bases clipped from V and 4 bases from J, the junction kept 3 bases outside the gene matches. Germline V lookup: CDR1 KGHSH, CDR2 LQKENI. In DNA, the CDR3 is TGTGCCAGCTCACCAGGACAGGGGGCTGGCTATGGCTACACCTTC. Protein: CASSPGQGAGYGYTF.

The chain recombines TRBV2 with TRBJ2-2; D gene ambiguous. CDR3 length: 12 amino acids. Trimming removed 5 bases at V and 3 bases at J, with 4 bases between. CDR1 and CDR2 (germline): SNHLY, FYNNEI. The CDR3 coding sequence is TGTGCCAGCAGTACGGACACCGGGGAGCTGTTTTTT. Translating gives CASSTDTGELFF.

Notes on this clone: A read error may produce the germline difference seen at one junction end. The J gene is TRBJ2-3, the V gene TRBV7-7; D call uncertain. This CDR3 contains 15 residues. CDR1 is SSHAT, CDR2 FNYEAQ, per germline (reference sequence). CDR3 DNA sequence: TGTGCTAGCAGCCTAACAGAGAATCCCACAGATACGCAGTATTTT. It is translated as CASSLTENPTDTQYF. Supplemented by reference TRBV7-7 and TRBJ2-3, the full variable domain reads GAGVSQSPRYKVTKRGQDVTLRCDPISSHATLYWYQQALGQGPEFLTYFNYEAQPDKSGLPSDRFSAERPEGSISTLTIQRTEQRDSAMYRCASSLTENPTDTQYFGPGTRLTVL.

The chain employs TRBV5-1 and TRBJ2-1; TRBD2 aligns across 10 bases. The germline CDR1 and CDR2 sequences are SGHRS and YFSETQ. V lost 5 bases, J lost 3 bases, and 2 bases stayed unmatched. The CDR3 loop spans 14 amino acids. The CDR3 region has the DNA TGCGCCAGCAGGACTAGCGGGTTCTACAATGAGCAGTTCTTC. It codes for CASRTSGFYNEQFF.

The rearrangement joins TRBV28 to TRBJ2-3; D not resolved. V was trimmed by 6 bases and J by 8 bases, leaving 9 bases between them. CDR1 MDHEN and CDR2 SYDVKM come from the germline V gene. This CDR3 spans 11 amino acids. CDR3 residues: CASSPWGTQYF. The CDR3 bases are TGTGCCAGCAGCCCCTGGGGTACGCAGTATTTT.

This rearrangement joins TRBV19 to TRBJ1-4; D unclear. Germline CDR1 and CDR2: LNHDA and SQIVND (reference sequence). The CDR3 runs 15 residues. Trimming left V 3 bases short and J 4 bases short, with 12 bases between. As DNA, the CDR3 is TGTGCCAGTAGTATGGAGGGCAGCCTTAATGAAAAACTGTTTTTT. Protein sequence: CASSMEGSLNEKLFF.

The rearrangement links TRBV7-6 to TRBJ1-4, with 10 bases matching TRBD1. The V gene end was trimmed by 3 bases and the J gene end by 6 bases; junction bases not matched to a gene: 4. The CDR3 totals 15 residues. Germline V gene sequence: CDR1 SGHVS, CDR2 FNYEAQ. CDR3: CASSLGQGLDEKLFF. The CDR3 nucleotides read TGTGCCAGCAGCTTGGGACAGGGGTTGGATGAAAAACTGTTTTTT.

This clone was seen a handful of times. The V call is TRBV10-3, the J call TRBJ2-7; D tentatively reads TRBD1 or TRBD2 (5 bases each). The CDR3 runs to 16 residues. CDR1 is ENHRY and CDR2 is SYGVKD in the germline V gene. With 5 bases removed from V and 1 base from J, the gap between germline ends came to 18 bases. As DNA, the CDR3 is TGTGCCATCAGTTTCCGGGACGTAGAGGGGTCCTACGAGCAGTACTTC. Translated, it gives CAISFRDVEGSYEQYF.